Detailed here is one T cell receptor beta chain. Antigen: not known. The data are from a study of CD8+ T cells in alopecia areata. The wider study: Patients received oral tofacitinib, 5 to 10 mg twice daily, for moderate-to-severe alopecia areata. Overall study results and limits: One nonresponder leaves baseline CD8+ expansion's link to response uncertain. Clonality exceeded that of normal scalp in lesional scalp, most notably in alopecia totalis/universalis.

Germline V gene data show CDR1 as SGHRS and CDR2 as YFSETQ. V was cut by 7 bases and J by 1 base, with 11 bases left in between. The CDR3 is 13 amino acids. RNA was extracted and reverse transcribed into cDNA as the sequencing template. Assay used: immunoSEQ multiplex PCR; TCRdb lists only in-frame clones, some missing. The sample has 200,000 or so clones; roughly two fifths are singletons. Treatment described: oral pan-JAK inhibitor, 5-10 mg twice daily. PBMCs were stained for CD3, CD4 and CD8, and CD4+ and CD8+ T cells were sorted. The chain carries TRBV5-1 and TRBJ1-2; D unresolved. The TCR sequence derives from a human donor with alopecia areata. Specimen: CD4+ T cells sorted from blood, collected between weeks 30 and 35, from a patient treated with tofacitinib. This chain's CDR3 is CASSAGDNYGYTF. Here the CDR3 DNA reads TGCGCCAGCTCTGCCGGAGATAACTATGGCTACACCTTC.